This TCR beta chain was retrieved from a study of cytomegalovirus exposure and HLA in healthy donors. Study context: Within the Caucasian-associated ancestry cluster were around 80% of the approximately 400 genotyped donors.

Germline CDR1 and CDR2: SGDLS and YYNGEE. V lost 0 bases, J lost 7 bases, and 13 bases lay in between. The CDR3 length is 14 residues. This clone was seen only once. Its antigen remains unknown. Primers: 60 Vbeta forward and 13 Jbeta reverse. Libraries were prepared by immunoSEQ multiplex PCR; TCRdb keeps only in-frame clonotypes and omits some of them. The sample yields 150,000 or so clones, approximately 72% seen once. Notes on the study in general: What TCR beta sequences reportedly achieved was accurate prediction of HLA-A and HLA-B alleles in most subjects. Association with HLA alleles at 0.05 false discovery rate was found for 15,000 to 20,000 TCR beta sequences in a later analysis. The study found most TCR sequences rare, yet found some public TCRs in many donors.

Sequences were obtained from PBMCs. This clonotype was obtained from a female donor in good health and CMV-seronegative. The rearrangement uses TRBV9 and TRBJ1-2, with a possible D match to TRBD1 (5 bases). The CDR3, as DNA: TGTGCCAGCAGCGTAGAATTGACAGCCCCTGGCTACACCTTC. This encodes CASSVELTAPGYTF.